This T cell receptor (beta chain) is drawn from a study of cytomegalovirus exposure and HLA in healthy donors. Regarding the study as a whole: Being productive about 87% or about 30% of the time was typical of most TCR beta V segments in an earlier analysis. Confirmation in vitro established that a few CMV-associated chains were specific for CMV antigens.

To note about this clone: Antigen: not known.

The PCR ran on 60 Vbeta and 13 Jbeta primers. The data were produced by immunoSEQ multiplex PCR, yet TCRdb's version contains in-frame clones alone and is incomplete. The data include under 65,000 clones; the top ten clones carry approximately 6.5%. CDR1 is LGHNA, CDR2 YNFKEQ, per germline. Trimming cost V 3 bases and J 0 bases; bases outside gene matches: 8. This CDR3 comprises 18 residues. The chain recombines TRBV4-2 with TRBJ2-7, with 13 bases lining up with TRBD2. The sequence was obtained from a woman aged 40 to 55 in good health and CMV-seronegative. The sample was PBMCs. The CDR3 sequence is CASSQATSGGALSYEQYF. In DNA, the CDR3 is TGTGCCAGCAGCCAGGCAACTAGCGGGGGGGCCCTCTCCTACGAGCAGTACTTC.